The clone carrying this TCR beta chain was seen ten or more times. The data are from a study of T-cell reconstitution after alpha-beta-depleted transplantation in children. A library of TCRbeta sequences, prepared with unique molecular identifiers, was generated. TCRdb re-derived calls from the PCR reads in MiXCR, one entry per CDR3 protein. There are 330,000 or so distinct CDR3 sequences in the sample; around 10% occur only once, and 2% to 2.5% lies in the top ten. V lost 6 bases and J lost 3, with 18 bases in between. This CDR3 region has 15 residues. Per the germline V gene, CDR1 is KGHSH and CDR2 is LQKENI.

The sequence was obtained from a human donor who donated a stem cell graft to a child with acute lymphoblastic leukemia. The material sequenced was PBMCs from the stem cell graft donor, taken from the stem cell graft. The chain joins TRBV18 to TRBJ2-7; D unclear. Here the CDR3 DNA reads TGTGCCAGCTCCCTTAACGTTGCGGCAGGCTACGAGCAGTACTTC. This encodes CASSLNVAAGYEQYF. The full variable domain, completed using reference TRBV18 and TRBJ2-7, is NAGVMQNPRHLVRRRGQEARLRCSPMKGHSHVYWYRQLPEEGLKFMVYLQKENIIDESGMPKERFSAEFPKEGPSILRIQQVVRGDSAAYFCASSLNVAAGYEQYFGPGTRLTVT.